The table lists the clone carrying this T cell receptor beta chain with a few counts. Antigen unknown. A single record per CDR3 protein comes from TCRdb applying MiXCR to the 5' RACE reads. The sample yields fewer than 350,000 distinct CDR3 sequences, under 9.5% seen once. These data come from a study of identical twins. Study findings and constraints: Among out-of-frame alpha sequences shared by twins, low generation probability occurred in excess. Fewer insertions marked abundant cord blood beta clonotypes; young adult naive trended weakly, memory not at all.

Healthy Caucasians, and only they, were the donors. CDR1 is SGHDT, CDR2 YYEEEE, per germline. The V end was cut by 4 bases, the J end by 0 bases, with 13 bases between. This CDR3 is 16 amino acids long. These data were also filed under a second study, of yellow fever vaccine responses in identical twins.

Input material: memory (CD45RO+) T cells sorted from blood. The chain combines TRBV5-6 with TRBJ1-4, with TRBD1 as a possible D gene (6 bases). The source of this sequence is a woman under 30 in good health. CDR3 protein: CASSRRTVATNEKLFF. The CDR3 DNA follows: TGTGCCAGCAGCAGAAGGACAGTTGCAACTAATGAAAAACTGTTTTTT.